The rows below give T cell receptor beta chains drawn from one sample of a study of blood T cell repertoires in COVID-19. Profiling relied on immunoSEQ multiplex PCR, and the TCRdb table lists in-frame clones only, not all of them. The data hold about 420,000 clones, with over 85% observed a single time. Sequencing was done on a sample of peripheral blood. The receptors derive from a man aged 18-30 years with COVID-19, enrolled during active disease. Each CDR3 is given with its conserved first and last residue. A D gene is named only where the DNA matches it firmly. Only some rows state a clone size, as once, few, many or a class for expanded clones.

>NA|NA|TRBJ2-7|TRBV23-1
TGCGCCAGCAGTCTGTTTGGTGACAGGATAGTCTCCTACGAGCAGTACTTC
CASSLFGDRIVSYEQYF
>NA|NA|TRBJ1-2|TRBV6-5
TGTGCCAGCACTACAGGGCCGCCGGGGAAGGGCTACACCTTC
CASTTGPPGKGYTF
>NA|once|TRBJ2-7|TRBV3-1/TRBV3-2
TGTGCCAGCAGCCCTGGACAGCAGAGATCCTACGAGCAGTACTTC
CASSPGQQRSYEQYF
>NA|NA|TRBJ1-5|TRBV2
TGTGCCAGCAGTCGGGAGGGGGGATTGGGAAGCAATCAGCCCCAGCATTTT
CASSREGGLGSNQPQHF
>NA|NA|TRBJ1-3|TRBV15
TGTGCCACCAGAGTTGACAGGTTCTCTGGAAACACCATATATTTT
CATRVDRFSGNTIYF
>NA|NA|TRBJ2-5|TRBV27
TGTGCCAGCGGCTTTGGGGGGTACCAAGAGACCCAGTACTTC
CASGFGGYQETQYF
>NA|NA|TRBJ2-7|TRBV4-2
TGTGCCAGCAGCGATCTGACAGGCAGCTACGAGCAGTACTTC
CASSDLTGSYEQYF
>NA|NA|TRBJ2-2|TRBV19
TGTGCCAGTAGCCTTCAGGGAATCAACACCGGGGAGCTGTTTTTT
CASSLQGINTGELFF
>NA|few|TRBJ2-7|TRBV4-2
TGTGCCAGCAGCCAGTCTAGTCCCCCCTCCTACGAGCAGTACTTC
CASSQSSPPSYEQYF
>TRBD2|NA|TRBJ2-5|TRBV27
TGTGCCAGCAGTGCCCAGACTAGCGGGATCGTCCAAGAGACCCAGTACTTC
CASSAQTSGIVQETQYF
>TRBD2|NA|TRBJ2-1|TRBV2
TGTGCCAGCAGTGGGGGACTAGTGAATGAGCAGTTCTTC
CASSGGLVNEQFF
>TRBD1|NA|TRBJ2-7|TRBV3-1/TRBV3-2
TGTGCCAGCAGCCTAGGACAGGTTGGACGGGACGAGCAGTACTTC
CASSLGQVGRDEQYF
>TRBD1|NA|TRBJ2-1|TRBV7-9
TGTGCCAGCAGCTTAACGACAGGGGTGAATGAGCAGTTCTTC
CASSLTTGVNEQFF
>NA|NA|TRBJ2-5|TRBV2
TGTGCCAGCAGTGACTCGGCGGGGGCGGAGACCCAGTACTTC
CASSDSAGAETQYF
>TRBD1|NA|TRBJ1-2|TRBV5-8
TGTGCCAGCAGCACCCACAGGGGAGGAGGCGTTCGTGGTGGCTACACCTTC
CASSTHRGGGVRGGYTF
>TRBD2|NA|TRBJ2-3|TRBV5-8
TGTGCCAGCAGCTACGGGACTAGCGGGAGCACAGATACGCAGTATTTT
CASSYGTSGSTDTQYF
>NA|NA|TRBJ1-2|TRBV10-2
TGCGCCAGCAGCGGGGGTACAGTGACTTTTGCTGGAGGCTACACCTTC
CASSGGTVTFAGGYTF
>TRBD2|NA|TRBJ2-5|TRBV7-9
TGTGCCAGCAGCCGTGTCGGACTAGCGGGGGAAGAGACCCAGTACTTC
CASSRVGLAGEETQYF
>NA|once|TRBJ2-3|TRBV12-3/TRBV12-4
TGTGCCAGCAGTTTTTATCGCACAGATACGCAGTATTTT
CASSFYRTDTQYF
>NA|NA|TRBJ1-2|TRBV19
TGTGCCCCTTCCGTCGGCTACACCTTC
CAPSVGYTF
>NA|NA|TRBJ2-7|TRBV5-5
TGTGCCAGCAGCTTGAATGCAGGGAAAGTGTTGCGGGAGCAGTACTTC
CASSLNAGKVLREQYF
>NA|NA|TRBJ2-1|TRBV7-2
TGTGCCAGCAGCTTAACGGGGGTCTCCTACAATGAGCAGTTCTTC
CASSLTGVSYNEQFF
>NA|NA|TRBJ1-6|TRBV11-2
TGTGCCAGCAGCTTTAGCTCCTATAATTCACCCCTCCACTTT
CASSFSSYNSPLHF
>TRBD2|NA|TRBJ2-1|TRBV28
TGTGCCACATTCGGGGGGTACAATGAGCAGTTCTTC
CATFGGYNEQFF
>TRBD1|NA|TRBJ1-6|TRBV9
TGTGCCAGCAGCGCAGCGACAGGGCTTAAGAATTCACCCCTCCACTTT
CASSAATGLKNSPLHF
>TRBD1|once|TRBJ2-7|TRBV5-1
TGCGCCAGCAGCTCACTAAAGACAGGGAGCTCCTACGAGCAGTACTTC
CASSSLKTGSSYEQYF
>NA|NA|TRBJ1-2|TRBV5-6
TGTGCCAGCAGCTTTTTTTGGTCGGGAACCGTCTATGGCTACACCTTC
CASSFFWSGTVYGYTF
>TRBD2|few|TRBJ2-3|TRBV2
TGTGCCAGCAGGGCCTCTAGCGGGGGGGGCGCTAGCACAGATACGCAGTATTTT
CASRASSGGGASTDTQYF
>NA|once|TRBJ1-5|TRBV7-2
TGTGCCAGCAGCTTACGTCAGGGGACCCAGCATTTT
CASSLRQGTQHF
>TRBD1|once|TRBJ1-2|TRBV6-2/TRBV6-3
TGTGCCAGCAGTTACCCCGGACAGGGGGTGGGAAGTAACTATGGCTACACCTTC
CASSYPGQGVGSNYGYTF
>TRBD1|NA|TRBJ1-4|TRBV11-2
TGTGCCAGCAGCACCGGACAGGGCAATGAAAAACTGTTTTTT
CASSTGQGNEKLFF
>TRBD2|NA|TRBJ2-1|TRBV13
TGTGCCAGTACTACGGGACTAGCGGGCTCCGGCAATGAGCAGTTCTTC
CASTTGLAGSGNEQFF
>TRBD1|NA|TRBJ1-2|TRBV4-2
TGTGCCAGCAGCCAGCTTGGAGGACAGGGTAGCGGCGGCTACACCTTC
CASSQLGGQGSGGYTF
>TRBD1|NA|TRBJ1-2|TRBV2
TGTGCCAGCAGTTACGTTACTCTACAGGGGTATGGCTACACCTTC
CASSYVTLQGYGYTF
>TRBD2|NA|TRBJ2-7|TRBV7-9
TGTGCCAGCAGCTTAGACGTCTGGCGGGGACTAGGCGAGCAGTACTTC
CASSLDVWRGLGEQYF
>NA|once|TRBJ2-3|TRBV2
TGTGCCAGCTCCCAGGGGAGCACAGATACGCAGTATTTT
CASSQGSTDTQYF
>NA|NA|TRBJ2-7|TRBV11-2
TGTGCCAGCAGCCCGCTCGCAGGTTACCTTATCTACGAGCAGTACTTC
CASSPLAGYLIYEQYF
>TRBD1|NA|TRBJ1-2|TRBV5-5
TGTGCCAGCAGCGGGGGACAGGGCTACGGCTACACCTTC
CASSGGQGYGYTF
>TRBD1|NA|TRBJ1-1|TRBV4-1
TGCGCCAGCAGCCAAGATTGGGGACAGCCTGAAGCTTTCTTT
CASSQDWGQPEAFF
>TRBD2|NA|TRBJ2-2|TRBV2
TGTGCCAGCAGCCAAGACAGACTAGCGGGAGTGTTCGGGGAGCTGTTTTTT
CASSQDRLAGVFGELFF
>NA|NA|TRBJ2-3|TRBV19
TGTGCCAGTCCCCGCGACAGAGATACGCAGTATTTT
CASPRDRDTQYF
>NA|NA|TRBJ1-5|TRBV19
TGTGCCAGTAGTACCGTACAGGATCAGCCCCAGCATTTT
CASSTVQDQPQHF
>TRBD1|once|TRBJ2-5|TRBV19
TGTGCCAGTAGGGGACAGGGCGGATTTTGGGAGACCCAGTACTTC
CASRGQGGFWETQYF
>TRBD1|NA|TRBJ1-2|TRBV30
TGTGCCTGGAGGAGGACAGGGCCTAACTATGGCTACACCTTC
CAWRRTGPNYGYTF
>NA|NA|TRBJ1-1|TRBV24-1
TGTGCCACCAGTGATTCGACAGGGAACACTGAAGCTTTCTTT
CATSDSTGNTEAFF
>NA|NA|TRBJ1-3|TRBV2
TGTGCCAGCACAGGGTTCTTTGGAAACACCATATATTTT
CASTGFFGNTIYF
>TRBD2|NA|TRBJ2-1|TRBV4-1
TGCGCCAGCAGCCACCGGACTAGCAGTGAGCAGTTCTTC
CASSHRTSSEQFF
>TRBD2|NA|TRBJ2-3|TRBV3-1/TRBV3-2
TGTGCCAGCAGCCAAGGAGGGCCTAGCGGGAGTAAAGATACGCAGTATTTT
CASSQGGPSGSKDTQYF
>NA|once|TRBJ2-1|TRBV24-1
TGTGCCACCAGTGTAAGCCGGGCCGGGGCCTACAATGAGCAGTTCTTC
CATSVSRAGAYNEQFF
>NA|NA|TRBJ1-3|TRBV24-1
TGTGCCACCAGTATTTCGGTGCACACCATATATTTT
CATSISVHTIYF
>NA|once|TRBJ2-5|TRBV5-6
TGTGCCAGCAGCTTAGACGAGGAACAAGAGACCCAGTACTTC
CASSLDEEQETQYF